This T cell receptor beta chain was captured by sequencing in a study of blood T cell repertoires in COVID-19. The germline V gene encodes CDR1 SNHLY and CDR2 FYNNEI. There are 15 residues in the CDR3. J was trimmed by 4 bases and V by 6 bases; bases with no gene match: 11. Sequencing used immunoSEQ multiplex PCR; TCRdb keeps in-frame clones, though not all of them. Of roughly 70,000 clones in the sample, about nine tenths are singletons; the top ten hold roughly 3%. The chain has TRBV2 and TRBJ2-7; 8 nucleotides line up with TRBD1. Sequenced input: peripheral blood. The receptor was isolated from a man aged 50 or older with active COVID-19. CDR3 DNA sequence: TGTGCCAGCAGGTACCTGGGGCAGGGGGCTTACGAGCAGTACTTC. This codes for CASRYLGQGAYEQYF.